The 8 T cell receptor beta chains below were found in one sample sequenced in a study of Graves' ophthalmopathy and Graves' hyperthyroidism. CDR3 regions of TCR beta were amplified from RNA transcripts. An initial RT-PCR round employing HTBI primers preceded a second-round multiplex PCR. TCRdb reprocessed the multiplex PCR reads with MiXCR, giving one entry per CDR3 protein. The repertoire holds roughly 610,000 distinct CDR3 sequences, with 22% as singletons. Material: peripheral blood. The receptor source for this set is a woman in her late teens or twenties with stable Graves' hyperthyroidism. Some clones in this sample may be carry-over from other donors' samples.

This clonotype was seen many times. The chain links TRBV20-1 to TRBJ2-2; 8 bases are shared with TRBD2. V lost 5 bases to trimming and J lost 4 bases; unmatched junction nucleotides: 12. CDR1 is DFQATT and CDR2 is SNEGSKA in the germline V gene (reference sequence). This CDR3 has 16 residues. CDR3 sequence: CSAGSPGREGTGELFF. In DNA form, the CDR3 reads TGCAGTGCTGGGTCCCCCGGGAGGGAGGGCACCGGGGAGCTGTTTTTT.

This clonotype came up a few times. V is TRBV20-1 and J is TRBJ2-4; D is perhaps TRBD1 or TRBD2 (6 bases each). The ends were cut back, 4 bases at V and 7 bases at J, with 17 bases in the middle. The CDR3 totals 14 residues. Germline V gene data show CDR1 as DFQATT and CDR2 as SNEGSKA (reference sequence). CDR3 region: CSATFGGTTNIQYF. The CDR3 nucleotides read TGCAGTGCTACCTTTGGGGGGACAACGAACATTCAGTACTTC.

This clonotype was observed at least ten times. This sequence joins TRBV10-3 and TRBJ1-1; TRBD1 agrees at 7 bases. This CDR3 spans 14 amino acids. Germline values: CDR1 ENHRY, CDR2 SYGVKD. Unmatched junction bases numbered 7, after V lost 5 bases and J lost 4 bases. The CDR3 DNA reads as TGTGCCATCAGTCCGGGACAGATTAGCACTGAAGCTTTCTTT. Its protein is CAISPGQISTEAFF.

This clonotype was detected ten times or more. The V call is TRBV16, the J call TRBJ1-5; D is perhaps TRBD1 (5 bases). This CDR3 comprises 15 residues. Trimming removed 5 bases from V and 6 bases from J, with 17 bases in between. Germline lookup yields CDR1 KGHSY and CDR2 FQNENV. Here the CDR3 reads CASSTQLRGVQPQHF. CDR3 nucleotides: TGTGCCAGCAGCACGCAGTTACGGGGGGTTCAGCCCCAGCATTTT. The whole variable domain, remainder taken from reference TRBV16 and TRBJ1-5, is GEEVAQTPKHLVRGEGQKAKLYCAPIKGHSYVFWYQQVLKNEFKFLISFQNENVFDETGMPKERFSAKCLPNSPCSLEIQATKLEDSAVYFCASSTQLRGVQPQHFGDGTRLSIL.

The table lists this clonotype with many counts. The chain has TRBV19 and TRBJ1-1; 7 nucleotides match TRBD1. The CDR3 length is 15 residues. CDR1 is LNHDA, CDR2 SQIVND, per germline (reference sequence). After removal of 7 bases from V and 8 bases from J, the junction contained 16 bases not matched to a gene. CDR3 protein: CASTSSGQAANEAFF. DNA of the CDR3: TGTGCCAGTACGAGTTCAGGACAGGCCGCTAACGAAGCTTTCTTT.

The chain carries TRBV6-1 and TRBJ1-1; unclear D gene. CDR3 length: 14 amino acids. V gave up 2 bases and J gave up 3 bases, with 10 bases separating them. Germline CDR1 MNHNS, CDR2 SASEGT. This chain's CDR3 is CASSEILKDTEAFF. DNA for the CDR3: TGTGCCAGCAGTGAAATCCTCAAGGACACTGAAGCTTTCTTT.

This clonotype was counted ten times or more. The chain recombines TRBV12-3 or TRBV12-4 with TRBJ2-5; weak D call: TRBD1 (6 bases). The V and J ends lost 6 bases and 5 bases respectively, with 13 bases between them. The CDR3 runs 13 residues. This chain's CDR3 is CASRLDSPETQYF. CDR3 DNA sequence: TGTGCCAGCAGATTGGACAGTCCCGAGACCCAGTACTTC.

This clonotype was counted at least ten times. The V and J genes are TRBV12-3 or TRBV12-4 and TRBJ2-6; D call uncertain. The CDR3 contains 15 residues. V lost 3 bases to trimming and J lost 2 bases, with 8 bases between them. The chain's CDR3 is CASSLLNPGANVLTF. The CDR3 DNA is TGTGCCAGCAGTTTGTTAAACCCTGGGGCCAACGTCCTGACTTTC.